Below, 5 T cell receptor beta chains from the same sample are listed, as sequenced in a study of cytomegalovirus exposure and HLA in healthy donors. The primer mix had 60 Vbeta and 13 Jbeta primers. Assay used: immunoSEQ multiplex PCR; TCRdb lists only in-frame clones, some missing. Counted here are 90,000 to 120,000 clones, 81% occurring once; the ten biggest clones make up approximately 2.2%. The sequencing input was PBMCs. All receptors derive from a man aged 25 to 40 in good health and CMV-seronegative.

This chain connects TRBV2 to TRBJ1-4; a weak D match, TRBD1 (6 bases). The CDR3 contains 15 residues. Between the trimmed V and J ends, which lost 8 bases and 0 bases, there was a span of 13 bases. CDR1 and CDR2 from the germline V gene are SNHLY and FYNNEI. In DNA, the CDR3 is TGTGCCAGCCTCGGGGACACCTCAACTAATGAAAAACTGTTTTTT. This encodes CASLGDTSTNEKLFF.

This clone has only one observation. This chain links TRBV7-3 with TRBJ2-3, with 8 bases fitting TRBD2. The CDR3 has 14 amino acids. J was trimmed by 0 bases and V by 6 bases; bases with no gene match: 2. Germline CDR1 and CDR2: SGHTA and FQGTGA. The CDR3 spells CASSLAGSTDTQYF. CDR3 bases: TGTGCCAGCAGTCTAGCGGGTAGCACAGATACGCAGTATTTT.

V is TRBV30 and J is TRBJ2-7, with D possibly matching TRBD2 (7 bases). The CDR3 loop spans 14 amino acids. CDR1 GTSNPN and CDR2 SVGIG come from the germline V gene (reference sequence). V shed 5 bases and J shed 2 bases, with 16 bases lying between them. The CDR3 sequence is CAWQGGRGAYEQYF. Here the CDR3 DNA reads TGTGCCTGGCAAGGAGGGAGGGGGGCCTACGAGCAGTACTTC.

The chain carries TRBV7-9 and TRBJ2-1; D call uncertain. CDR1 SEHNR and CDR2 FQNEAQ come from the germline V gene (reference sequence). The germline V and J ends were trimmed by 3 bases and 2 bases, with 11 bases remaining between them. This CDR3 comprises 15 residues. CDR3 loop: CASSLSGTTYNEQFF. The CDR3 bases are TGTGCCAGCAGCTTGTCAGGTACCACCTACAATGAGCAGTTCTTC.

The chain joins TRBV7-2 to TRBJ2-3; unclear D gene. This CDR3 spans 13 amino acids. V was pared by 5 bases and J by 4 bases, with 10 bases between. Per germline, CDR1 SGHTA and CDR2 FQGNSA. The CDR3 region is CASSQARADTQYF. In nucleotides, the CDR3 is TGTGCCAGCAGCCAGGCTCGCGCAGATACGCAGTATTTT.